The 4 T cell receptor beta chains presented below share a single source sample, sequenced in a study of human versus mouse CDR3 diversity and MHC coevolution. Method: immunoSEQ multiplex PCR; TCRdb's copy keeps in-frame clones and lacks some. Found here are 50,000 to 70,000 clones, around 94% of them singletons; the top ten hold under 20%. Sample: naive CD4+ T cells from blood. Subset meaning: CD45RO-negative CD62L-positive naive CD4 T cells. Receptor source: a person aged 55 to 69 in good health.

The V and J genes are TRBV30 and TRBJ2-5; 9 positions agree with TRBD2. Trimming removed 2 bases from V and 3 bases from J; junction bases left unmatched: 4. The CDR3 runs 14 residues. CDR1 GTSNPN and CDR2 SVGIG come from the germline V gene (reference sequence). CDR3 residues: CAWSRGLAKETQYF. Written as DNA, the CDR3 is TGTGCCTGGAGTCGGGGACTAGCCAAAGAGACCCAGTACTTC.

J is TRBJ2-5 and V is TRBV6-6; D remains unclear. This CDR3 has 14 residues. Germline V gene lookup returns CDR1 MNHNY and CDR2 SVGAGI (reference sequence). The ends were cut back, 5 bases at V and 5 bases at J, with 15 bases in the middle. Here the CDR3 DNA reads TGTGCCAGCAGTCCCGGCGGAGCCGGCGAGACCCAGTACTTC. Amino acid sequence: CASSPGGAGETQYF.

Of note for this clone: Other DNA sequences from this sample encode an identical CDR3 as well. As DNA, the CDR3 is TGCGCCAGCAGCTTGACAACAGGGGGCAACTCTGGAAACACCATATATTTT. Residues: CASSLTTGGNSGNTIYF. The chain uses TRBV5-1 and TRBJ1-3; 9 bases line up with TRBD1. The germline CDR1 and CDR2 sequences are SGHRS and YFSETQ. The CDR3 spans 17 residues. The V and J ends lost 1 base and 0 bases, in that order; junction bases with no gene match: 5.

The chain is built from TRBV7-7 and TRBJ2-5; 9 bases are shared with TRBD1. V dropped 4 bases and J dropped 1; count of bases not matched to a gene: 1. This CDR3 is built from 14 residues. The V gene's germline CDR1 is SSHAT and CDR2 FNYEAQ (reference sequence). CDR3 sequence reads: CASSSTGGQETQYF. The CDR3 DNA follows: TGTGCCAGCAGCTCGACAGGGGGCCAAGAGACCCAGTACTTC.